This TCR beta chain was observed in a study of CD8+CD57+ T cells in acquired aplastic anemia. Before being chosen for sequencing, patients had shown CD8+CD57+ cell expansion by flow cytometry. A severe acquired aplastic anemia diagnosis applied to all patients. TCR beta VDJ and CDR3 profiling used genomic DNA as template. TCRdb fed the reads into MiXCR, producing one record per CDR3 protein. The table has about 160,000 distinct CDR3 sequences, about two thirds seen once. This clonotype was found once. Its ends do not fully match the called genes, so a read error is possible. Germline lookup yields CDR1 SGHDT and CDR2 YYEEEE. This CDR3 spans 15 amino acids.

Input material: sorted CD4+, CD8+, or CD8+CD57+ T cells (not recorded which) from PBMCs. The V and J genes are TRBV5-6 and TRBJ2-1, with TRBD2 as a possible D gene (5 bases). The receptor comes from a human donor with aplastic anemia. The CDR3 DNA follows: TGTGCCAGTAGCTGCCCCGAAGCGGCCTACAATGAGCAGTTCTTC. It translates to CASSCPEAAYNEQFF. The variable domain in full, completed from reference TRBV5-6 and TRBJ2-1, reads DAGVTQSPTHLIKTRGQQVTLRCSPKSGHDTVSWYQQALGQGPQFIFQYYEEEERQRGNFPDRFSGHQFPNYSSELNVNALLLGDSALYLCASSCPEAAYNEQFFGPGTRLTVL.